This note documents a single TCR beta chain sequence. Its target is not known. The source of the sample is a study of T cell repertoires in aging, cancer and after chemotherapy. Background on the study: Healthy donor repertoires were recorded over several months to years and showed clear clonal overlap. Whole-study findings and limits: In cancer patients, declining TCR diversity with age involved lost richness and lost evenness. Age-matched healthy donors had significantly more diverse, less clonal blood TCR repertoires than untreated cancer patients. The repertoire data cannot show anything about immunological memory following chemotherapy.

TCR beta rearrangements were amplified from peripheral blood genomic DNA. Multiplex touch-down PCR with TRB-A/B primers amplified rearranged V-D-J TRB sequences. TCRdb re-derived calls from the multiplex PCR reads in MiXCR, one entry per CDR3 protein. This table holds 8,500 to 13,000 distinct CDR3 sequences, more than 25% found once. The specimen was blood. This clonotype originated in a human donor in good health.

The CDR3 coding sequence is TGTGCCACCAGTGACGGAGACAGGGTAGTTCAGTACTTC. This gives the protein CATSDGDRVVQYF. The V gene is TRBV24-1, the J gene TRBJ2-4, with TRBD1 matching over 7 bases. CDR1 KGHDR and CDR2 SFDVKD come from the germline V gene. CDR3 length equals 13 residues. J was trimmed by 11 bases and V by 4 bases; bases with no gene match: 7.